This T cell receptor beta chain originates from a study of cytomegalovirus exposure and HLA in healthy donors (dated by TCRdb to between 2016 and 2019). With respect to the entire study: An earlier analysis of several hundred of the donors reported 276 Gb of sequence data and around 120 million unique TCR beta sequences obtained from some 200 million T cells. Because of strong linkage in the cohort, roughly five DR-DQ haplotypes were treated as single units for association and clustering. A separate validation cohort of approximately 120 different subjects was used in addition to the roughly 670-subject first cohort. Every discovery cohort repertoire had been produced on one sequencing platform. Among almost 400 genotyped donors of the cohort, an average of around 240,000 unique TCR beta nucleotide sequences were sequenced per donor, around a sixth of them non-productive. An early release covering roughly 640 HLA-typed donors comprised roughly 300 gigabases of sequencing data and approximately 85 million unique TCR sequences. A later genetic analysis used genome-wide SNP genotypes for about 65% of the 666 donors, treating that subset as a discovery cohort. The aim of the study was to test whether cataloging public T cell receptors could identify signatures of past pathogen exposure. The study used immunosequencing to profile the T cell repertoires of approximately 650 subjects and linked those repertoires to cytomegalovirus serostatus. To study patterns of TCR occurrence, a later analysis re-analyzed previously published TCR beta repertoires from 650 to 750 donors and added high-resolution HLA genotyping. Alongside the repertoire data, information on donor age, sex, ethnicity and CMV serostatus was compiled. An earlier analysis of around 640 of the donors used high-throughput TCR beta sequencing to judge whether each TCR beta V gene segment behaved as functional or pseudogenic. To predict cytomegalovirus infection status, the study combined high-throughput TCR immunosequencing, statistical association of individual TCRs with disease status, and machine learning. The number of typed donors differed by locus: about 620-630 for A, B, C, DRB1 and DQB1; 500 to 550 for DQA1; over 600 for DPA1; and around 450 for DPB1. HLA typing included class I and class II loci at four-digit resolution. The later analysis used no new phenotypic data to find candidate immune exposures, relying instead on TCR beta sequences and their occurrence across donors. The genetic ancestry cluster associated with self-reported Caucasian donors included about 84% of the roughly 390 genotyped donors. Points the paper makes about the study in general: In vitro tests confirmed that a few of the cytomegalovirus-associated TCR beta chains recognize cytomegalovirus antigens. The authors suggested that the approach could potentially be extended to other disease states and immunological phenotypes. Correlated functional status among segregating V segments might reflect linkage disequilibrium, but an unknown experimental factor could not be ruled out. Most TCR sequences were observed very rarely across donors, whereas some public TCRs were present in many individuals. The study gave a list of under 200 TCR beta chains associated with cytomegalovirus. Because the 87-base-pair reads could not distinguish some IMGT-functional V segments, including TRBV6-2 and TRBV6-3, those segments were excluded. The presence/absence analyses assumed that sequencing depth was roughly uniform across donors, and that assumption may not be true. According to a later analysis, parvovirus B19, influenza, CMV and Epstein-Barr virus appeared linked to several top co-occurrence clusters. In a later analysis, around 17,000 TCR beta sequences were associated with specific HLA alleles at a false discovery rate of 0.05. Immune exposure information for the cohort was limited to CMV serostatus. V-gene and J-gene trimming of TCR beta chains was associated with a missense DCLRE1C variant in a later genetic analysis, and the association was replicated in an independent cohort. In a later analysis, TCR association rates were found to vary across HLA loci, with the most associated TCRs seen for DRB1 alleles and the fewest for HLA-C alleles. In an earlier analysis of about 550 of the donors, most TCR beta V segments were observed in productive rearrangements about 87% or about 30% of the time, broadly matching IMGT annotations. A later analysis found that most CMV-associated TCR beta chains appeared HLA-restricted, with HLA associations seemingly driven largely by CMV exposure. The sequencing pipeline was judged likely to have produced a cluster of highly shared sequence variants as a technical artifact. Because HLA typing was unavailable for some donors at each locus, only the typed subset was used in association tests. In a later analysis, HLA-associated TCR beta chains were found to be more clonally expanded and to have lower generation probabilities than equally common non-associated chains. Because counts were too low, seventeen rarely observed V segments, including chromosome 9 orphons, were left out of the earlier analysis of 500 to 650 of the donors. In a later genetic analysis, fewer N-insertions in productive TCRs were reported among donors in an Asian-associated ancestry cluster than the approximately 710-donor mean. When HLA alleles, especially DR and DQ, strongly co-occurred, attributing TCR associations to individual alleles was difficult. In both the original and validation cohorts, the classifier was reported to diagnose cytomegalovirus status with high specificity and sensitivity. A further reported finding was that TCR beta sequences accurately predicted the HLA-A and HLA-B alleles for most subjects in the first cohort. The cohort was sequenced for TCR beta chains only, and without alpha or paired-chain data the features that could be detected were limited.

Receptors were amplified or captured by the immunoSEQ multiplex PCR assay. For the multiplex PCR, a mixture combining 60 forward primers for TCR Vbeta segments and 13 reverse primers for TCR Jbeta segments was used. The CDR3 region of rearranged TCR beta genes was amplified from genomic DNA with a multiplex PCR assay. Amplified TCR beta libraries were sequenced as 87-base-pair reads on the Illumina HiSeq System. The original methods were these. Across the 500 to 850 repertoires, a later analysis counted 78 million or so unique TCR beta chains, roughly 11 million of which were shared by at least two donors. A nearest-neighbor algorithm error-corrected the raw reads and collapsed the reads into unique sequences, merging closely related sequences to remove PCR and sequencing errors. V, D and J gene segments were assigned by aligning CDR3 sequences to IMGT reference sequences. For a sequence to be retained, a match of at least six nucleotides was required to both a V gene segment and a J gene segment. A rearrangement counted as productive if the CDR3 had no stop codons and remained in frame with V and J, and every other rearrangement counted as non-productive. CDR3 was defined by IMGT convention, running from the second conserved V-encoded cysteine to the conserved J-encoded phenylalanine. Sequences without an unambiguous match to a single V gene segment were excluded from the earlier analysis of approximately 560 of the donors. In an earlier analysis of several hundred of the donors, V segments were called functional above 56.7% productive rearrangements and were called segregating when the between-donor standard deviation exceeded 5%. A statistical classification framework was built to diagnose cytomegalovirus status from the catalog of TCR beta chain sequences. In a later analysis, TCR nucleotide sequences were compared against IMGT/GENE-DB human TR gene sequences so that V and J genes could be assigned. A later analysis assigned CDR3 sequences and most-parsimonious VDJ recombination scenarios with the TCRdist pipeline. In a later analysis, each TCR beta chain was defined by its CDR3 amino acid sequence together with its V-gene family, and reads without a unique V-gene family were excluded. As a way to deal with suspected cross-contamination and a sequencing artifact, a later analysis dropped hundreds of nucleotide sequences that were highly shared and had low generation probability. In a later analysis, a clonal expansion index for each public chain was calculated from normalized within-repertoire ranks of inferred template counts. Generation probabilities in a later analysis came from a VDJ recombination model fitted to out-of-frame rearrangements, and those results were checked against IGoR. In a later analysis, hypergeometric tests were used to score TCR-TCR, TCR-HLA and TCR-CMV co-occurrence, with a repertoire-size bias correction applied to TCR pairs. In a later analysis, false discovery rates were estimated by permuting HLA or CMV assignments 20 times. In a later analysis, co-occurring TCRs were grouped using DBSCAN, and TCRdist sequence similarity was added for clustering within HLA-allele-positive subsets. For co-occurrence clustering, repertoires with fewer than 30,000 or more than 120,000 public chains were excluded, along with a handful of repertoires with anomalous nucleotide sharing. TCRdb took this table from immuneACCESS and kept in-frame rearrangements with V and J called. Such tables lack part of the clones; where checked against another copy, unresolved V genes explain under half of the gap, and the rest is unexplained. The V and J calls and clone size were taken over from that table, and D and trimming were inferred from the DNA. For this sample the table gives about 190,000 clones, of which roughly 74% were detected only once. Over 12% of the sample is taken by the ten largest.

The CDR3 numbers 15 residues from cysteine through phenylalanine. The DNA shown is the 45-base CDR3, in frame from base 1. The junction shows trimming of 3 bases on V and 4 bases on J, and the gene matches do not reach 6 bases of it. The germline V gene encodes CDR1 SEHNR and CDR2 FQNEAQ (reference sequence). As to this clone: There is no known antigen for this receptor. The input lacks base qualities; no much larger clone sits a single base away.

The cohort was made up of hundreds of healthy bone marrow donors. Cohort members were all nominally healthy when sampled, although unrecorded immune exposures were likely present. The donor was CMV seropositive and belonged to the group of around 300 seropositive cohort members. Each donor provided a peripheral blood sample, and peripheral blood mononuclear cells were used for TCR beta sequencing. The Qiagen DNeasy Blood Extraction Kit was used to extract genomic DNA from the blood cell samples. The sequence links TRBV7-9 to TRBJ2-1, and 7 bases in between align with TRBD2. The source is a woman aged 30 to 39 in good health and CMV-seropositive. Sequencing was done on a sample of PBMCs. CDR3 sequence: CASSFYGLGYNEQFF. The sequenced DNA: TGTGCCAGCAGCTTCTACGGACTAGGTTACAATGAGCAGTTCTTC.